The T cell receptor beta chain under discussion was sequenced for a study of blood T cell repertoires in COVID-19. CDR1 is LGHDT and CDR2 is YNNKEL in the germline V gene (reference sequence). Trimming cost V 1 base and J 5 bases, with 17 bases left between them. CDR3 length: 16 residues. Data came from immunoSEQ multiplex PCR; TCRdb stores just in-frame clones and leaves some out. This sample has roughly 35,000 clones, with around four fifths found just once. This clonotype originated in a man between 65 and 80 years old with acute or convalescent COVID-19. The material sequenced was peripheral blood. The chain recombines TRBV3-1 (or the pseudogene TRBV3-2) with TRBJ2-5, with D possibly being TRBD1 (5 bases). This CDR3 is CASSQVTGPLAETQYF. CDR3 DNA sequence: TGTGCCAGCAGCCAAGTAACAGGCCCGCTGGCGGAGACCCAGTACTTC.